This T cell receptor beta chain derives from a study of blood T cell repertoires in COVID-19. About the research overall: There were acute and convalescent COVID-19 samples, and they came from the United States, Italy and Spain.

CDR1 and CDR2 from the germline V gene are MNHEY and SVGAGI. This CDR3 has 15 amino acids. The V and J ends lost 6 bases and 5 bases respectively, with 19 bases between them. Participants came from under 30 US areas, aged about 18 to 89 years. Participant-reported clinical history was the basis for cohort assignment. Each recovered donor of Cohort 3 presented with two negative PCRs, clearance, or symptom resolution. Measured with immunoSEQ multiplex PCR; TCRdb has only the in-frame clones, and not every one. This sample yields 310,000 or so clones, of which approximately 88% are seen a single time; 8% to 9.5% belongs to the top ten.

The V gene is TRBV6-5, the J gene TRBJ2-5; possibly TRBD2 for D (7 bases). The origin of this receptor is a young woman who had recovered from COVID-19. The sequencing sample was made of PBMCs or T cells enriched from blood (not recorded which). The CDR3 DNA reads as TGTGCCAGCAGGGGTACGGGGGGCCTCGCGGAGACCCAGTACTTC. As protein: CASRGTGGLAETQYF.